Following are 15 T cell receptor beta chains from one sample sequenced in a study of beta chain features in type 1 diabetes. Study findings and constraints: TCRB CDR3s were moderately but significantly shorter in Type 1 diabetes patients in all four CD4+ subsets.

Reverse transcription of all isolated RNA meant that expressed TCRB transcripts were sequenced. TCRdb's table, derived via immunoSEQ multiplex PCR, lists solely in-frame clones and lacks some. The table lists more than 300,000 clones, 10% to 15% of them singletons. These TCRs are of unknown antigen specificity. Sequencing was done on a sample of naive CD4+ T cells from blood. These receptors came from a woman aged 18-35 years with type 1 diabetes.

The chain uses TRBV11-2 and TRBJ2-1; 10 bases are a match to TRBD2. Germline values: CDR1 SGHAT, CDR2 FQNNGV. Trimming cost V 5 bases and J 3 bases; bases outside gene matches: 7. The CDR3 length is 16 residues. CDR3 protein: CASSPREREGYNEQFF. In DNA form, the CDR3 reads TGTGCCAGCAGCCCCAGGGAGCGGGAGGGCTACAATGAGCAGTTCTTC.

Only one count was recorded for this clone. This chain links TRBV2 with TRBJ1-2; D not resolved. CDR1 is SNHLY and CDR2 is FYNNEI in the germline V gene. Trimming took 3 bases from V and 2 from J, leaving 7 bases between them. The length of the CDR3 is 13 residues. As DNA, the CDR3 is TGTGCCAGCAGTGATAGCCTCAACTATGGCTACACCTTC. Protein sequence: CASSDSLNYGYTF.

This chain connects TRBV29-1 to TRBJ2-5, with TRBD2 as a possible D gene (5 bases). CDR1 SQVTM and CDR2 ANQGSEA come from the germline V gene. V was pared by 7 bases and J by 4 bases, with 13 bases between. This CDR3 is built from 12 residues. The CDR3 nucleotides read TGCAGCGCCCCGGACTCAGCAGAGACCCAGTACTTC. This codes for CSAPDSAETQYF.

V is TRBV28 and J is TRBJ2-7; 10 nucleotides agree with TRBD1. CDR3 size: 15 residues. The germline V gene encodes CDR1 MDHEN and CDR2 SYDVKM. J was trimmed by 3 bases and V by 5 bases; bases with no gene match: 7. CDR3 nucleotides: TGTGCCAGCAGTCCCCCGGGACAGGGGATCTACGAGCAGTACTTC. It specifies CASSPPGQGIYEQYF.

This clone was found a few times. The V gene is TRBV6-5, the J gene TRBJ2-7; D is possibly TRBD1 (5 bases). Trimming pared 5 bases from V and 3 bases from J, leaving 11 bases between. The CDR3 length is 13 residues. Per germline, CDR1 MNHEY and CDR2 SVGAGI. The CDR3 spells CASSTTVNYEQYF. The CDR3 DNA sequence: TGTGCCAGCAGTACGACAGTGAACTACGAGCAGTACTTC.

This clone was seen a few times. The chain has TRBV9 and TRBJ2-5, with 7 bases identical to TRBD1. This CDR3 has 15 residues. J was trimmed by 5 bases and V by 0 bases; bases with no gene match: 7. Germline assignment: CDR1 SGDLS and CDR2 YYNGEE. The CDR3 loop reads CASSVDEGARETQYF. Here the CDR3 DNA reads TGTGCCAGCAGCGTAGATGAGGGGGCAAGGGAGACCCAGTACTTC.

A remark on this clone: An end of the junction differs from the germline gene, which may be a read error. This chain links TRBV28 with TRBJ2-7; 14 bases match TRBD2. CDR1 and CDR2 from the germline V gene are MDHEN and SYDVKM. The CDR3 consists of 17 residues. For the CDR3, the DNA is TGTGCCAGCAGTTCCGGGACTAGCGGGAGTCGTTCCTCCGAGCAGTACTTC. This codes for CASSSGTSGSRSSEQYF.

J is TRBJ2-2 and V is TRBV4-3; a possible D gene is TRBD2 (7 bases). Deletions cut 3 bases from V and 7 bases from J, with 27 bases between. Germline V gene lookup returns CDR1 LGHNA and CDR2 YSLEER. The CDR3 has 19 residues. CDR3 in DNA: TGCGCCAGCAGCCAGACCCAACGGGGGGCACCGGGGGACCACGGGGAGCTGTTTTTT. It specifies CASSQTQRGAPGDHGELFF.

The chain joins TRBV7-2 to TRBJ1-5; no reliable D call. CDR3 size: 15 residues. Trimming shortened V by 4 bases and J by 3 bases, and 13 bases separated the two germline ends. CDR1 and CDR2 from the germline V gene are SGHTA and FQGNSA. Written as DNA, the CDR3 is TGTGCCAGCAGCTCCGCCGGCACAGTCAATCAGCCCCAGCATTTT. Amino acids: CASSSAGTVNQPQHF.

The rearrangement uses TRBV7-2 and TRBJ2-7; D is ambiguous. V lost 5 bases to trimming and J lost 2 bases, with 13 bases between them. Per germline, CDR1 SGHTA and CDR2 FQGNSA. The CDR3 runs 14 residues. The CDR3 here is CASSPRGTAYEQYF. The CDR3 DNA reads TGTGCCAGCAGCCCCCGTGGTACTGCCTACGAGCAGTACTTC.

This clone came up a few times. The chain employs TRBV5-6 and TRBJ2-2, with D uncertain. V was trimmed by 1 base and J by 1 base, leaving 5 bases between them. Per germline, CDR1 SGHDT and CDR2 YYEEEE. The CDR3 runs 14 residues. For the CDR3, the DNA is TGTGCCAGCAGCTTGCGAGGGAACACCGGGGAGCTGTTTTTT. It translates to CASSLRGNTGELFF.

The CDR3 DNA reads TGTGCCAGCAGCTCGCTTACCCTTTTCCAGGCCCCGGGAAGATTACCCGGGGAGCTGTTTTTT. It specifies CASSSLTLFQAPGRLPGELFF. The genes are TRBV7-3 and TRBJ2-2; possible D gene TRBD2, 5 bases. Deletions cut 4 bases from V and 6 bases from J, with 33 bases between. The CDR3 runs 21 residues. The germline V gene encodes CDR1 SGHTA and CDR2 FQGTGA.

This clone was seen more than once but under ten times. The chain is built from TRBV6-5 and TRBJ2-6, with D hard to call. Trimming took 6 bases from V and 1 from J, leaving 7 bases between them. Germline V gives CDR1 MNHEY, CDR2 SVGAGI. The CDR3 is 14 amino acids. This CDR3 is CASRRRSGANVLTF. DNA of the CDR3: TGTGCCAGCAGGAGGAGATCTGGGGCCAACGTCCTGACTTTC.

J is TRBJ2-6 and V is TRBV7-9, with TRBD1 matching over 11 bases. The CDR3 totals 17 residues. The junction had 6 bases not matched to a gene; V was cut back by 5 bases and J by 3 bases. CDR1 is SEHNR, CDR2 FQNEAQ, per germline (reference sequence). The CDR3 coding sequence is TGTGCCAGCAGCCTTGGGACAGGGGGGAATGGGGCCAACGTCCTGACTTTC. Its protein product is CASSLGTGGNGANVLTF.

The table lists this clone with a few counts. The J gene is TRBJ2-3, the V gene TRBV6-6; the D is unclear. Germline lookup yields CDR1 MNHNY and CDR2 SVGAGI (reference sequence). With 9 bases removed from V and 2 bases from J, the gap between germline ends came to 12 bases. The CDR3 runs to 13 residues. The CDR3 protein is CASLEAITDTQYF. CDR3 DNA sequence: TGTGCCAGTCTCGAGGCCATCACAGATACGCAGTATTTT.